Below are 32 T cell receptor beta chains sequenced from a single sample in a study of cytomegalovirus exposure and HLA in healthy donors. PCR primers comprised 60 Vbeta and 13 Jbeta primers. Only in-frame clones appear in the TCRdb table, and some are missing; sequencing was by immunoSEQ multiplex PCR. Seen here are about 160,000 clones, around 84% observed once, and the top ten hold around 1.9%. Material for sequencing was PBMCs. These receptors were collected from a man aged 18 to 29 in good health and CMV-seronegative.

The count of this clone is one. The V and J genes are TRBV11-2 and TRBJ2-7; 10 nucleotides align to TRBD1. This CDR3 comprises 16 residues. Germline CDR1 and CDR2: SGHAT and FQNNGV. After removal of 3 bases from V and 0 bases from J, the junction contained 5 bases not matched to a gene. The CDR3 DNA reads TGTGCCAGCAGCTTGAGGAGGGACAGGGGCTCCTACGAGCAGTACTTC. Translation gives CASSLRRDRGSYEQYF.

This clone was found once. CDR3 region: CASSLGHPGDEQYF. The CDR3 DNA reads as TGCGCCAGCAGCTTGGGCCACCCGGGGGACGAGCAGTACTTC. J is TRBJ2-7 and V is TRBV5-1; D perhaps matches TRBD2 (6 bases). The germline gives CDR1 SGHRS, CDR2 YFSETQ. The CDR3 is 14 residues long. Trimming stripped 0 bases from V and 5 bases from J, with 12 bases between.

The chain joins TRBV28 to TRBJ2-1; D uncertain. Germline V lookup: CDR1 MDHEN, CDR2 SYDVKM. This CDR3 is built from 12 residues. The V end lost 6 bases, the J end lost 7 bases, and 10 bases lay between the germline ends. CDR3 amino acids: CASSSQPNEQFF. The CDR3 nucleotides read TGTGCCAGCAGCTCACAGCCAAATGAGCAGTTCTTC.

V and J are TRBV28 and TRBJ1-5; D remains ambiguous. This CDR3 has 14 amino acids. V lost 6 bases and J lost 3, with 12 bases in between. The V gene's germline CDR1 is MDHEN and CDR2 SYDVKM. This CDR3 reads CASRREGFNQPQHF. As DNA, the CDR3 is TGTGCCAGCAGACGTGAGGGATTCAATCAGCCCCAGCATTTT.

The rearrangement joins TRBV19 to TRBJ1-1; D uncertain. This CDR3 region has 11 residues. CDR1 is LNHDA and CDR2 is SQIVND in the germline V gene (reference sequence). The germline V and J ends were trimmed by 11 bases and 6 bases, with 13 bases remaining between them. The CDR3 DNA follows: TGTGCCCGTAACGGGGAGGCTGAAGCTTTCTTT. Amino acids: CARNGEAEAFF.

In the case of this clone: At one end the junction does not follow the germline gene, possibly because of a read error. The gene calls are TRBV18 and TRBJ2-7; D is possibly TRBD2 (7 bases). The CDR3 is 15 residues long. Germline CDR1 and CDR2: KGHSH and LQKENI. The CDR3 region is CASSPHPPRGGEQYF. The CDR3 DNA reads as TGTGCCAGCTCCCCACATCCCCCCAGGGGAGGGGAGCAGTACTTC.

The J gene is TRBJ1-6, the V gene TRBV19; 9 bases map to TRBD1. In germline, CDR1 is LNHDA, CDR2 SQIVND (reference sequence). The CDR3 is 14 residues long. The J segment lost 10 bases and the V segment lost 7 bases, leaving 8 bases of the junction unmatched. In DNA form, the CDR3 reads TGTGCCAGTACCGCGGACAGGGGAAGGTCACCCCTCCACTTT. Translated: CASTADRGRSPLHF.

The V and J genes are TRBV5-6 and TRBJ2-7; 8 positions match TRBD2. The length of the CDR3 is 15 residues. CDR1 and CDR2 (germline): SGHDT, YYEEEE. V was clipped by 4 bases and J by 5 bases; unmatched bases: 11. In nucleotides, the CDR3 is TGTGCCAGCAGCCATGGGACTAGTAGCTACCACGAGCAGTACTTC. This gives the protein CASSHGTSSYHEQYF.

This clone is a singleton in its sample. CDR3 residues: CASSLDSRQGGYEQYF. For the CDR3, the DNA is TGTGCCAGCAGCTTAGACTCGCGGCAGGGCGGCTACGAGCAGTACTTC. The chain joins TRBV11-2 to TRBJ2-7, with D perhaps TRBD1 (5 bases). Trimming pared 0 bases from V and 3 bases from J, leaving 15 bases between. The CDR3 loop spans 16 amino acids. From germline, CDR1 is SGHAT and CDR2 FQNNGV.

This chain's CDR3 is CASSLVGPGDHPSGIAKNIQYF. The CDR3 coding sequence is TGTGCCAGCAGCTTAGTGGGCCCAGGGGATCATCCTAGCGGAATAGCCAAAAACATTCAGTACTTC. The chain recombines TRBV7-4 with TRBJ2-4; tentatively, D is TRBD2 (7 bases). V was clipped by 1 base and J by 0 bases, with 28 bases between them. CDR3 length: 22 residues. Germline V lookup: CDR1 SGHVT, CDR2 SQSDAQ. Full variable domain (outside the CDR3, taken from reference TRBV7-4 and TRBJ2-4): GAGVSQSPRYKVAKRGRDVALRCDSISGHVTLYWYRQTLGQGSEVLTYSQSDAQRDKSGRPSGRFSAERPERSVSTLKIQRTEQGDSAVYLCASSLVGPGDHPSGIAKNIQYFGAGTRLSVL.

The genes are TRBV7-2 and TRBJ1-2; a weak D match, TRBD1 (6 bases). There are 15 residues in the CDR3. Trimming left V 1 base short and J 6 bases short, with 15 bases between. In germline, CDR1 is SGHTA, CDR2 FQGNSA. CDR3 sequence: CASSLELQGTNGYTF. Written as DNA, the CDR3 is TGTGCCAGCAGCTTAGAGTTGCAGGGGACTAATGGCTACACCTTC.

Of note for this clone: At one end the junction does not follow the germline gene, possibly because of a read error. This chain links TRBV5-1 with TRBJ1-2; 11 positions match TRBD1. The CDR3 is 15 residues long. CDR1 is SGHRS, CDR2 YFSETQ, per germline. The CDR3 DNA sequence: TGCGTCAGCAGCTTGGAGGGACAGGGGGTCTATGGCTACACCTTC. Amino acid sequence: CVSSLEGQGVYGYTF.

J is TRBJ2-1 and V is TRBV10-1, with 13 bases matching TRBD2. Trimming at V came to 3 bases and at J to 7 bases, leaving 9 bases not matched to a gene. The CDR3 covers 17 residues. In germline, CDR1 is WNHNN, CDR2 SYGVQD (reference sequence). The CDR3 DNA follows: TGCGCCAGCAGTGAATTGACTAGCGGGAGGTTTACGAATGAGCAGTTCTTC. Translation: CASSELTSGRFTNEQFF.

The chain uses TRBV27 and TRBJ1-2; D possibly corresponds to TRBD1 (6 bases). The V and J ends lost 3 bases and 4 bases respectively, with 15 bases between them. The CDR3 runs to 15 residues. CDR1 and CDR2 (germline): MNHEY, SMNVEV (reference sequence). This chain's CDR3 is CASSFSTGLLYGYTF. Here the CDR3 DNA reads TGTGCCAGCAGTTTCTCGACAGGCCTCCTCTATGGCTACACCTTC.

The chain uses TRBV2 and TRBJ2-3; 7 bases are a match to TRBD1. This CDR3 spans 18 amino acids. Germline lookup yields CDR1 SNHLY and CDR2 FYNNEI. With V trimmed by 5 bases and J by 4 bases, 18 bases remained unmatched. CDR3 sequence (DNA): TGTGCCAGCAGTAAAGGGGTAGGGGGCCGGGTGGAGGCAGATACGCAGTATTTT. The encoded protein is CASSKGVGGRVEADTQYF.

The chain links TRBV27 to TRBJ2-3, with D possibly being TRBD2 (7 bases). The CDR3 runs to 15 residues. The germline CDR1 and CDR2 sequences are MNHEY and SMNVEV (reference sequence). V shed 7 bases and J shed 2 bases, with 16 bases lying between them. The CDR3 is CASTLVGGLTDTQYF. CDR3 nucleotide sequence: TGTGCCAGCACCCTAGTGGGGGGGCTCACAGATACGCAGTATTTT.

The V and J genes are TRBV28 and TRBJ2-1, with 12 bases fitting TRBD2. CDR1 MDHEN and CDR2 SYDVKM come from the germline V gene. The CDR3 consists of 16 residues. Trimming cost V 4 bases and J 4 bases; bases outside gene matches: 5. CDR3 DNA: TGTGCCAGCAGTTCCCGACTAGCGGGAGATTACAATGAGCAGTTCTTC. The encoded protein is CASSSRLAGDYNEQFF.

This clone has a handful of counts. The chain joins TRBV27 to TRBJ2-7; 13 nucleotides line up with TRBD2. CDR3 length equals 16 residues. J gave up 4 bases and V 2 bases, and 5 bases lay outside the gene matches. Germline V gene data show CDR1 as MNHEY and CDR2 as SMNVEV (reference sequence). CDR3 sequence reads: CASSLLTSGGLYEQYF. CDR3 DNA sequence: TGTGCCAGCAGTTTACTGACTAGCGGGGGGTTGTACGAGCAGTACTTC.

The chain combines TRBV29-1 with TRBJ1-2, with 9 bases that match TRBD1. CDR3 size: 16 residues. J lost 3 bases, V lost 2 bases, and 10 bases had no gene match. CDR1 and CDR2 (germline): SQVTM, ANQGSEA. CDR3 in amino acids: CSVESRQGEFHYGYTF. The DNA for the CDR3 is TGCAGCGTTGAATCGCGACAGGGGGAATTTCACTATGGCTACACCTTC.

The chain has TRBV28 and TRBJ2-7; D remains ambiguous. With 5 bases removed from V and 2 bases from J, the gap between germline ends came to 7 bases. From germline, CDR1 is MDHEN and CDR2 SYDVKM. This CDR3 spans 12 amino acids. Here the CDR3 DNA reads TGTGCCAGCAGTCTCGACACCTACGAGCAGTACTTC. Protein product: CASSLDTYEQYF.

The chain is built from TRBV27 and TRBJ2-5, with D possibly TRBD2 on 5 matching bases. The CDR3 has 14 residues. The V gene lost 2 bases and the J gene lost 0 bases, with 7 bases spanning the gap. Germline CDR1 and CDR2: MNHEY and SMNVEV (reference sequence). CDR3 bases: TGTGCCAGCAGTTTAAGCGGAAACCAAGAGACCCAGTACTTC. The encoded protein is CASSLSGNQETQYF.

The chain couples TRBV30 to TRBJ1-4; D ambiguous. The CDR3 totals 14 residues. Germline CDR1 is GTSNPN and CDR2 is SVGIG (reference sequence). V lost 4 bases and J 5 bases, leaving 14 bases between the germline ends. The CDR3 region has the DNA TGTGCCTGGACCAAGCCGGGGTACAATGAAAAACTGTTTTTT. Encoded protein: CAWTKPGYNEKLFF.

This clone came up once. This rearrangement joins TRBV18 to TRBJ1-3, with D maybe TRBD1 (6 bases). The CDR3 runs 16 residues. Trimming shortened V by 3 bases and J by 0 bases, and 12 bases separated the two germline ends. The germline CDR1 and CDR2 sequences are KGHSH and LQKENI. CDR3 sequence reads: CASSPTGFTSGNTIYF. CDR3 sequence (DNA): TGTGCCAGCTCACCGACAGGCTTTACCTCTGGAAACACCATATATTTT. The entire variable domain, with the rest obtained from reference TRBV18 and TRBJ1-3, is as follows: NAGVMQNPRHLVRRRGQEARLRCSPMKGHSHVYWYRQLPEEGLKFMVYLQKENIIDESGMPKERFSAEFPKEGPSILRIQQVVRGDSAAYFCASSPTGFTSGNTIYFGEGSWLTVV.

This chain joins TRBV7-3 and TRBJ2-7; 8 bases are a match to TRBD2. From germline, CDR1 is SGHTA and CDR2 FQGTGA. CDR3 length equals 17 residues. The J segment lost 0 bases and the V segment lost 5 bases, leaving 12 bases of the junction unmatched. The CDR3 coding sequence is TGTGCCAGCAGCCGGGGGGGGTCGCCCTTTAGCTCCTACGAGCAGTACTTC. This sequence encodes CASSRGGSPFSSYEQYF. The full variable domain, rest sourced from reference TRBV7-3 and TRBJ2-7, is GAGVSQTPSNKVTEKGKYVELRCDPISGHTALYWYRQSLGQGPEFLIYFQGTGAADDSGLPNDRFFAVRPEGSVSTLKIQRTERGDSAVYLCASSRGGSPFSSYEQYFGPGTRLTVT.

The chain joins TRBV5-5 to TRBJ1-5; D is ambiguous. V was pared by 3 bases and J by 2 bases, with 15 bases between. The CDR3 contains 16 residues. CDR1 is SGHKS, CDR2 YYEKEE, per germline (reference sequence). In nucleotides, the CDR3 is TGTGCCAGCAGCTCGGACGGTTCGGGAGGCAATCAGCCCCAGCATTTT. It translates to CASSSDGSGGNQPQHF.

V gene TRBV5-4 combines with J gene TRBJ2-2; possibly TRBD2 for D (7 bases). CDR1 is SGHNT, CDR2 YYREEE, per germline (reference sequence). CDR3 length: 15 residues. V lost 0 bases and J lost 7, with 13 bases in between. The CDR3 loop is CASSLAGGRGGELFF. CDR3 sequence (DNA): TGTGCCAGCAGCTTGGCCGGGGGGCGGGGCGGGGAGCTGTTTTTT.

The count of this clone is one. The genes are TRBV2 and TRBJ2-7, with TRBD1 as a possible D gene (6 bases). This CDR3 spans 15 amino acids. Germline V lookup: CDR1 SNHLY, CDR2 FYNNEI. V was clipped by 8 bases and J by 1 base, with 18 bases between them. The CDR3, as DNA: TGTGCCAGCTTTGGGGGCAGGGGAGAATCCTACGAGCAGTACTTC. As protein: CASFGGRGESYEQYF.

This rearrangement joins TRBV9 to TRBJ1-2, with TRBD1 as a possible D gene (6 bases). The germline V gene has CDR1 SGDLS and CDR2 YYNGEE. With 0 bases removed from V and 4 bases from J, the gap between germline ends came to 13 bases. The CDR3 is made up of 15 amino acids. The CDR3: CASSVGSGEGYGYTF. In DNA, the CDR3 is TGTGCCAGCAGCGTAGGGTCAGGGGAAGGCTATGGCTACACCTTC.

The chain carries TRBV6-6 and TRBJ1-6, with TRBD1 identical over 10 bases. This CDR3 is 14 amino acids long. Unmatched junction bases numbered 2, after V lost 4 bases and J lost 8 bases. In germline, CDR1 is MNHNY, CDR2 SVGAGI (reference sequence). The DNA of the CDR3 is TGTGCCAGCAGTTGGGGGACAGGGGATTCACCCCTCCACTTT. Translation: CASSWGTGDSPLHF.

V gene TRBV25-1 combines with J gene TRBJ2-3; 12 nucleotides align to TRBD1. Unmatched junction bases numbered 10, after V lost 4 bases and J lost 5 bases. This CDR3 is built from 17 residues. The germline CDR1 and CDR2 sequences are MGHDK and SYGVNS. The CDR3 DNA is TGTGCCAGCAGTGGCCTGCCGGGACAGGGGGCTGGAGATACGCAGTATTTT. As protein: CASSGLPGQGAGDTQYF. The entire variable domain, with the rest obtained from reference TRBV25-1 and TRBJ2-3, is as follows: EADIYQTPRYLVIGTGKKITLECSQTMGHDKMYWYQQDPGMELHLIHYSYGVNSTEKGDLSSESTVSRIRTEHFPLTLESARPSHTSQYLCASSGLPGQGAGDTQYFGPGTRLTVL.

Concerning this clone: Other nucleotide sequences in the sample specify the same CDR3. The V and J genes are TRBV5-1 and TRBJ2-7; TRBD2 is a possible D gene (6 bases). Germline V gene sequence: CDR1 SGHRS, CDR2 YFSETQ. CDR3 length equals 12 residues. Deletions cut 5 bases from V and 6 bases from J, with 12 bases between. The CDR3 DNA is TGCGCCAGCAGTCTGGGGGGTCGCGAGCAGTACTTC. It yields the protein CASSLGGREQYF.

The chain employs TRBV11-2 and TRBJ1-1, with TRBD1 identical over 7 bases. CDR3 length equals 18 residues. The junction had 16 bases not matched to a gene; V was cut back by 1 base and J by 5 bases. Germline CDR1 is SGHAT and CDR2 is FQNNGV. CDR3 protein: CASSLGRGHLPGGTEAFF. As DNA, the CDR3 is TGTGCCAGCAGCTTAGGTAGGGGCCACCTCCCAGGGGGGACTGAAGCTTTCTTT. Supplemented by reference TRBV11-2 and TRBJ1-1, the full variable domain reads EAGVAQSPRYKIIEKRQSVAFWCNPISGHATLYWYQQILGQGPKLLIQFQNNGVVDDSQLPKDRFSAERLKGVDSTLKIQPAKLEDSAVYLCASSLGRGHLPGGTEAFFGQGTRLTVV.